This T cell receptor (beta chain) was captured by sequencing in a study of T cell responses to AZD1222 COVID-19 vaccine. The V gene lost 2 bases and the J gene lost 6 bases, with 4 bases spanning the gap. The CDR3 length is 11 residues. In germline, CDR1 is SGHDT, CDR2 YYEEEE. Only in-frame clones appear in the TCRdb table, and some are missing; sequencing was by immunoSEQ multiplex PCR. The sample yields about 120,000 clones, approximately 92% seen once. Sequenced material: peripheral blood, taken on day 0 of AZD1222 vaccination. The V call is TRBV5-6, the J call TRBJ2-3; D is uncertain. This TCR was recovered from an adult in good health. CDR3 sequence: CASSFGDTQYF. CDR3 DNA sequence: TGTGCCAGCAGCTTTGGGGATACGCAGTATTTT.